These 16 T cell receptor beta chains originate from one sample sequenced in a study of blood T cell repertoires in COVID-19. This table comes from immunoSEQ multiplex PCR, and its TCRdb copy is limited to in-frame clones, with some not included. The sample carries about 250,000 clones, roughly 88% recorded once. Sequenced input: peripheral blood. The receptors stem from a woman aged 30 to 39 with active or convalescent COVID-19.

The J gene is TRBJ1-1, the V gene TRBV11-3, with D perhaps matching TRBD1 (6 bases). V lost 0 bases and J 13 bases, leaving 15 bases between the germline ends. The CDR3 covers 13 residues. CDR1 is SGHNT, CDR2 YENEEA, per germline. The CDR3 region has the DNA TGTGCCAGCAGCTTAGATCTCCAGGGGCCGGTTTTCTTT. This sequence encodes CASSLDLQGPVFF.

This clone was observed a few times. This chain joins TRBV13 and TRBJ1-3; no clear D gene. This CDR3 spans 16 amino acids. CDR1 and CDR2 from the germline V gene are PRHDT and FYEKMQ (reference sequence). The germline V and J ends were trimmed by 5 bases and 1 base, with 15 bases remaining between them. CDR3 sequence reads: CASSLGRFSSGNTIYF. The CDR3 region has the DNA TGTGCCAGCAGCCTGGGCCGGTTCTCTTCTGGAAACACCATATATTTT.

V gene TRBV30 combines with J gene TRBJ2-2; TRBD2 is a possible D gene (5 bases). V shed 3 bases and J shed 5 bases, with 13 bases lying between them. Germline V gene sequence: CDR1 GTSNPN, CDR2 SVGIG (reference sequence). This CDR3 spans 14 amino acids. The CDR3 DNA follows: TGTGCCTGGAGCCTTACGGGGAGAACCGGGGAGCTGTTTTTT. Translated: CAWSLTGRTGELFF.

This clone came up a few times. The chain has TRBV13 and TRBJ2-7; D gene ambiguous. The CDR3 consists of 14 residues. V was trimmed by 1 base and J by 0 bases, leaving 7 bases between them. Germline loops: CDR1 PRHDT, CDR2 FYEKMQ (reference sequence). The CDR3 protein is CASSLVGHSYEQYF. The CDR3 region has the DNA TGTGCCAGCAGCTTAGTTGGGCACTCCTACGAGCAGTACTTC.

CDR3: CASSRPGGPPATNEKLFF. CDR3 nucleotides: TGTGCCAGCAGCCGACCAGGGGGCCCTCCCGCAACTAATGAAAAACTGTTTTTT. The chain recombines TRBV7-9 with TRBJ1-4; TRBD1 matches 8 bases. CDR1 is SEHNR, CDR2 FQNEAQ, per germline (reference sequence). The CDR3 covers 18 residues. J lost 0 bases, V lost 5 bases, and 11 bases had no gene match.

This clone occurred a few times. In DNA, the CDR3 is TGTGCCAGCAGAAACGAGGGATTCTACAATGAGCAGTTCTTC. Residues: CASRNEGFYNEQFF. The chain links TRBV2 to TRBJ2-1; tentative D call: TRBD2 (5 bases). The V gene lost 6 bases and the J gene lost 3 bases, with 12 bases spanning the gap. CDR1 is SNHLY and CDR2 is FYNNEI in the germline V gene. This CDR3 comprises 14 residues.

In its sample, this clone was seen once. V gene TRBV30 combines with J gene TRBJ1-6; TRBD1 matches 11 bases. Losses at the gene ends were 3 bases for V and 1 base for J; bases not matched to a gene: 11. CDR1 is GTSNPN and CDR2 is SVGIG in the germline V gene (reference sequence). The CDR3 loop spans 19 amino acids. The CDR3 DNA is TGTGCCTGGAGGACAGGACAGGGGGCGATGGGGTCCTATAATTCACCCCTCCACTTT. As protein: CAWRTGQGAMGSYNSPLHF.

The chain joins TRBV3-1 (or the pseudogene TRBV3-2) to TRBJ1-1; D not resolved. The length of the CDR3 is 13 residues. V was cut by 2 bases and J by 5 bases, with 9 bases left in between. The germline CDR1 and CDR2 sequences are LGHDT and YNNKEL (reference sequence). The CDR3 DNA follows: TGTGCCAGCAGCCAATATTCGGGGACTGAAGCTTTCTTT. Protein sequence: CASSQYSGTEAFF.

V and J are TRBV28 and TRBJ2-7; TRBD2 aligns across 10 bases. The V segment lost 11 bases and the J segment 5 bases; nucleotides outside the gene matches: 6. Germline V gene lookup returns CDR1 MDHEN and CDR2 SYDVKM. The CDR3 totals 12 residues. CDR3 sequence reads: CAGRSGGDEQYF. The CDR3 bases are TGTGCCGGTCGAAGCGGGGGGGACGAGCAGTACTTC.

V is TRBV4-2 and J is TRBJ2-3; D might be TRBD2 (7 bases). Germline V gene sequence: CDR1 LGHNA, CDR2 YNFKEQ. The CDR3 sequence is 17 residues long. V gave up 0 bases and J gave up 4 bases, with 17 bases separating them. The CDR3 bases are TGTGCCAGCAGCCAAGAAATAGGGCGGGGGCCCCCAGATACGCAGTATTTT. Protein sequence: CASSQEIGRGPPDTQYF.

This clone showed up just once. This chain uses TRBV5-1 with TRBJ2-1; 8 bases are shared with TRBD2. CDR1 and CDR2 (germline): SGHRS, YFSETQ. The V segment lost 3 bases and the J segment 6 bases; nucleotides outside the gene matches: 8. The CDR3 contains 15 residues. The DNA for the CDR3 is TGCGCCAGCAGCTCCCGGGGACTAGAGGGCAATGAGCAGTTCTTC. Amino acid sequence: CASSSRGLEGNEQFF.

The sample holds one count of this clone. The chain links TRBV28 to TRBJ2-7; tentative D call: TRBD2 (6 bases). The CDR3 extends over 16 amino acids. V was shortened by 4 bases and J by 0 bases, with 16 bases between the two germline ends. The germline gives CDR1 MDHEN, CDR2 SYDVKM. CDR3 DNA: TGTGCCAGCAGTTCCCCCGGGAGCCCAAACTCCTACGAGCAGTACTTC. Translation: CASSSPGSPNSYEQYF.

Remarks on this clone: Within the sample, other DNA sequences also encode this same CDR3. This chain joins TRBV18 and TRBJ1-1; D is ambiguous. There are 14 residues in the CDR3. CDR1 and CDR2 from the germline V gene are KGHSH and LQKENI. V dropped 6 bases and J dropped 1 base, with 12 bases sitting between them. The CDR3 protein is CASSPPAGNTEAFF. In nucleotides, the CDR3 is TGTGCCAGCTCCCCCCCGGCGGGGAACACTGAAGCTTTCTTT.

The J gene is TRBJ2-2, the V gene TRBV30; TRBD2 agrees at 11 bases. The CDR3 has 15 residues. The V gene end was trimmed by 4 bases and the J gene end by 8 bases; junction bases not matched to a gene: 9. Germline V gives CDR1 GTSNPN, CDR2 SVGIG (reference sequence). CDR3 amino acids: CAWIGLAGPGGELFF. In nucleotides, the CDR3 is TGTGCCTGGATCGGACTAGCGGGTCCGGGTGGGGAGCTGTTTTTT.

V and J are TRBV7-3 and TRBJ2-2; D possibly corresponds to TRBD2 (6 bases). The CDR3 is 15 residues long. CDR1 and CDR2 from the germline V gene are SGHTA and FQGTGA. With 5 bases removed from V and 7 bases from J, the gap between germline ends came to 17 bases. CDR3 DNA: TGTGCCAGCAGCCGACGAGGCGGGGACGACGGGGAGCTGTTTTTT. It translates to CASSRRGGDDGELFF.

This clone was observed a few times. The chain has TRBV19 and TRBJ1-3; 9 bases align to TRBD1. J gave up 0 bases and V 6 bases, and 6 bases lay outside the gene matches. This CDR3 is 16 amino acids long. CDR1 LNHDA and CDR2 SQIVND come from the germline V gene (reference sequence). For the CDR3, the DNA is TGTGCCAGTAGGCGCGGACAGGGGATCTCTGGAAACACCATATATTTT. This codes for CASRRGQGISGNTIYF. Full variable domain (remainder filled in from reference TRBV19 and TRBJ1-3): DGGITQSPKYLFRKEGQNVTLSCEQNLNHDAMYWYRQDPGQGLRLIYYSQIVNDFQKGDIAEGYSVSREKKESFPLTVTSAQKNPTAFYLCASRRGQGISGNTIYFGEGSWLTVV.